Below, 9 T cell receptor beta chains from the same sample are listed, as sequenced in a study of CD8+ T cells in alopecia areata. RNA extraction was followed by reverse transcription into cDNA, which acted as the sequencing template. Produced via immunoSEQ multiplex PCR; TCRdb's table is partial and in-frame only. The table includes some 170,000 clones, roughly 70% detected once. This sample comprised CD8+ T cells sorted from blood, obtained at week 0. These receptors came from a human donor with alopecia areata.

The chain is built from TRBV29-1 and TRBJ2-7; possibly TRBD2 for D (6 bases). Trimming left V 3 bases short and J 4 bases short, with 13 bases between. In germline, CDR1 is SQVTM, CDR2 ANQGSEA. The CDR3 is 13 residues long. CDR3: CSVEEGPPYEQYF. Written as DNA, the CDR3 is TGCAGCGTTGAGGAGGGCCCCCCTTACGAGCAGTACTTC.

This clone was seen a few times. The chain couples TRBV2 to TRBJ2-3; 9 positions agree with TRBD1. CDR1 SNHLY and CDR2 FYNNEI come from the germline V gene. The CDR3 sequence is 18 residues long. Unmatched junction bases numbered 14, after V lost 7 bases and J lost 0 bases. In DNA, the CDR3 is TGTGCCAGCATTTTACCGGGACAGGGATCCGTGAGCACAGATACGCAGTATTTT. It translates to CASILPGQGSVSTDTQYF.

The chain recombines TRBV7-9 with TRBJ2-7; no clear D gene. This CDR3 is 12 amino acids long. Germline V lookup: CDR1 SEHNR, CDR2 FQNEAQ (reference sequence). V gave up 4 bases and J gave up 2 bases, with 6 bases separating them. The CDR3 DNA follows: TGTGCCAGCAGCTCGTACCCCTACGAGCAGTACTTC. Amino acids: CASSSYPYEQYF.

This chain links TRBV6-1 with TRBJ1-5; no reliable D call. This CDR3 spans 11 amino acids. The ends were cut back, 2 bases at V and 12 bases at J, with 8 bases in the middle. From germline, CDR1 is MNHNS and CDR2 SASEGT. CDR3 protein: CASSEFPFQHF. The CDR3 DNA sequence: TGTGCCAGCAGTGAATTCCCCTTCCAGCATTTT.

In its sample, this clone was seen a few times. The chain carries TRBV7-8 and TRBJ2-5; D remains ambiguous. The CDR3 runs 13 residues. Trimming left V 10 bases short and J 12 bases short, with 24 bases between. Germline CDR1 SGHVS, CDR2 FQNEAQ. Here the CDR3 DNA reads TGTGCCATTCCATGGGGTGGGCAGGAAAAAAAGTACTTC. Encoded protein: CAIPWGGQEKKYF.

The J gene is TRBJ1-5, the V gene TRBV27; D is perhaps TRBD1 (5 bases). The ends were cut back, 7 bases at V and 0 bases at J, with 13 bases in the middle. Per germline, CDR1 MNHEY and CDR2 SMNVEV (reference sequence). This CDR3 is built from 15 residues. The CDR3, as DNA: TGTGCCAGCACCGGCGTGGGACCTAGCAATCAGCCCCAGCATTTT. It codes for CASTGVGPSNQPQHF.

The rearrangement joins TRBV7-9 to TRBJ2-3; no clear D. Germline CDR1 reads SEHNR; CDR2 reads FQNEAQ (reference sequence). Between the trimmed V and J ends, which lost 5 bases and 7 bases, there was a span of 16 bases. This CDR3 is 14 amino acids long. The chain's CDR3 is CASSRGRSGNTQYF. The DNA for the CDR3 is TGTGCCAGCAGCCGAGGAAGGTCGGGTAATACGCAGTATTTT.

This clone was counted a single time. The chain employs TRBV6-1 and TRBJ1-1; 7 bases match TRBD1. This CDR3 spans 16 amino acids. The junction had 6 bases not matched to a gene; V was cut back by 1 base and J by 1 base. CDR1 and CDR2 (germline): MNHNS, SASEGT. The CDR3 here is CASSEEAYRGNTEAFF. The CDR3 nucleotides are TGTGCCAGCAGTGAAGAGGCTTACAGGGGGAACACTGAAGCTTTCTTT.

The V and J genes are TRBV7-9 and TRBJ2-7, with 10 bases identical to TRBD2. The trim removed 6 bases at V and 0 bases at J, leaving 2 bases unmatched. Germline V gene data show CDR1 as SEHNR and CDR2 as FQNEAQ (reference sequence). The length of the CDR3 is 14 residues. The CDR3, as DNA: TGTGCCAGCAGTAGCGGGGGGACCTCCTACGAGCAGTACTTC. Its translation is CASSSGGTSYEQYF.